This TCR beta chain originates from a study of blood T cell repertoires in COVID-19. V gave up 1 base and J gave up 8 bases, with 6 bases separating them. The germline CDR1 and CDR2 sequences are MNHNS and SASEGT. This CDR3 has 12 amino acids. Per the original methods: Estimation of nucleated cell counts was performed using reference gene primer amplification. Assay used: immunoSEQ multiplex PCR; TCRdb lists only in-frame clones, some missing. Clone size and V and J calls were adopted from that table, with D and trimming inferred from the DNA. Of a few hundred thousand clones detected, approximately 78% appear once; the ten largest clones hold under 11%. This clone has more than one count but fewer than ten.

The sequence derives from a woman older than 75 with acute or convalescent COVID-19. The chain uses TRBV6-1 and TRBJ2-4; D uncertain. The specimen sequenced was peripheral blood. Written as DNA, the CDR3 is TGTGCCAGCAGTGAAGGGGCATACATTCAGTACTTC. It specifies CASSEGAYIQYF.